Listed below are T cell receptor beta chains from one sample, sequenced in a study of blood T cell repertoires in COVID-19. Assay used: immunoSEQ multiplex PCR; TCRdb lists only in-frame clones, some missing. The sample includes 150,000 to 200,000 clones, approximately 86% of them seen just once. What was sequenced was peripheral blood. These receptors originate from a man in his fifties with active or convalescent COVID-19. CDR3s include the opening cysteine and the closing phenylalanine or tryptophan. Fields, in order: V gene, clone size, J gene, D gene, CDR3 protein, CDR3 DNA. A D gene is named only where the DNA matches it firmly. The size field is filled for only some rows; it gives once, few, many or a size class.

TRBV2	.	TRBJ2-1	TRBD2	CAGSDPGGAYEQFF	TGTGCCGGCTCAGATCCGGGGGGGGCATATGAGCAGTTCTTC
TRBV10-2	once	TRBJ2-5	.	CASSESGTQETQYF	TGCGCCAGCAGTGAGTCCGGGACTCAAGAGACCCAGTACTTC
TRBV2	.	TRBJ1-5	TRBD1	CASSEIAGGYSNQPQHF	TGTGCCAGCAGTGAGATAGCAGGGGGTTATAGCAATCAGCCCCAGCATTTT
TRBV6-5	.	TRBJ1-2	TRBD1	CATYRPGQGFGYTF	TGTGCCACCTATCGCCCGGGACAGGGGTTTGGCTACACCTTC
TRBV4-3	many	TRBJ1-5	.	CASSQDPIGKYQPQHF	TGCGCCAGCAGCCAAGATCCCATTGGCAAATATCAGCCCCAGCATTTT
TRBV9	.	TRBJ2-5	TRBD2	CASSSGGAVQETQYF	TGTGCCAGCAGCTCCGGGGGGGCGGTTCAAGAGACCCAGTACTTC
TRBV11-1	.	TRBJ1-1	TRBD1	CASSGQAAAEAFF	TGTGCCAGCAGTGGACAGGCGGCGGCTGAAGCTTTCTTT
TRBV7-9	.	TRBJ1-2	.	CASSPRGSDRLYHGYTF	TGTGCCAGCAGCCCCCGCGGGTCGGACAGACTCTACCATGGCTACACCTTC
TRBV7-2	.	TRBJ2-7	.	CAGSEGREQYF	TGTGCCGGGTCGGAGGGGCGGGAGCAGTACTTC
TRBV6-2/TRBV6-3	.	TRBJ2-5	.	CASSETRRVPYQETQYF	TGTGCCAGCAGTGAGACCCGTCGGGTACCGTACCAAGAGACCCAGTACTTC
TRBV6-6	.	TRBJ1-5	.	CASSPSHKNQPQHF	TGTGCCAGCAGTCCCTCCCACAAGAATCAGCCCCAGCATTTT
TRBV6-2/TRBV6-3	.	TRBJ1-2	.	CASSYLRQDYGYTF	TGTGCCAGCAGTTATCTGAGACAGGACTATGGCTACACCTTC
TRBV10-3	.	TRBJ2-2	TRBD2	CAILIPKRGERTGELFF	TGTGCCATACTCATCCCTAAGCGGGGGGAGAGAACCGGGGAGCTGTTTTTT
TRBV6-5	.	TRBJ1-5	TRBD1	CASTTGIAQPQHF	TGTGCCAGCACGACAGGGATTGCTCAGCCCCAGCATTTT
TRBV7-3	.	TRBJ1-1	TRBD1	CASSPGQGNTEAFF	TGTGCCAGCAGCCCGGGACAGGGCAACACTGAAGCTTTCTTT
TRBV7-8	.	TRBJ2-1	.	CASSLALYNEQFF	TGTGCCAGCAGCTTAGCGCTATACAATGAGCAGTTCTTC
TRBV5-1	.	TRBJ1-4	TRBD1	CASSVDRGGEKLFF	TGCGCCAGCAGCGTTGACAGGGGTGGAGAAAAACTGTTTTTT
TRBV25-1	.	TRBJ1-3	TRBD1	CASSEYFGQEGNTIYF	TGTGCCAGCAGTGAATATTTTGGACAGGAAGGAAACACCATATATTTT
TRBV29-1	once	TRBJ2-6	.	CSVVQGASGANVLTF	TGCAGCGTTGTTCAGGGCGCCTCTGGGGCCAACGTCCTGACTTTC
TRBV5-1	.	TRBJ1-6	.	CASSRDMRDSPLHF	TGCGCCAGCAGTCGGGACATGAGGGATTCACCCCTCCACTTT
TRBV28	.	TRBJ1-4	.	CASTSPGGRSEKLFF	TGTGCCAGCACCTCCCCGGGGGGCCGTAGTGAAAAACTGTTTTTT